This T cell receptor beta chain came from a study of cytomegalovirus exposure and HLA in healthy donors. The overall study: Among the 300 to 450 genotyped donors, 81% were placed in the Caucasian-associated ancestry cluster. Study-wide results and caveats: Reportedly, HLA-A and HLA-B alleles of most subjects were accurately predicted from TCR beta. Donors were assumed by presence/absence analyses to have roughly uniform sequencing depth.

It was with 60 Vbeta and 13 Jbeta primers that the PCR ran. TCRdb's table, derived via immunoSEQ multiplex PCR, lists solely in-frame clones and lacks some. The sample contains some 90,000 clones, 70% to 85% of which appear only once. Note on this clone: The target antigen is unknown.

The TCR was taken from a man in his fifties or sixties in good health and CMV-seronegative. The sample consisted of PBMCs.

This CDR3 reads CASSSIQGRLRGGYTF. The DNA for the CDR3 is TGTGCCAGCAGTTCGATACAGGGGCGTCTCCGGGGAGGCTACACCTTC. The V call is TRBV28, the J call TRBJ1-2, with TRBD1 matching over 7 bases. Trimming removed 4 bases from V and 8 bases from J; junction bases left unmatched: 16. The CDR3 is 16 amino acids. Per germline, CDR1 MDHEN and CDR2 SYDVKM.